The clone carrying this T cell receptor beta chain has more than one count but fewer than ten. The antigen is unknown. This sample was included in a study of a mutant IDH1 vaccine in newly diagnosed glioma. Measured with immunoSEQ multiplex PCR; TCRdb has only the in-frame clones, and not every one. The data contain approximately 50,000 clones, approximately 87% of them singletons. Time point of the sample: week 35, safety follow-up. Vaccinated patients received 300 ug of mutant IDH1 20-mer peptide per dose, with topical imiquimod. This sample comprised PBMCs, obtained from a glioma patient whose treatment included an IDH1 peptide vaccine. This TCR derives from a man aged 40-49 years with glioma.

The CDR3: CASSGPGQGIMDTEAFF. The DNA for the CDR3 is TGCGCCAGCAGCGGCCCGGGACAGGGGATTATGGACACTGAAGCTTTCTTT. This sequence joins TRBV5-1 and TRBJ1-1; TRBD1 aligns across 10 bases. CDR1 SGHRS and CDR2 YFSETQ come from the germline V gene. The ends lost 4 bases at V and 3 bases at J; junction bases unmatched: 12. The length of the CDR3 is 17 residues.